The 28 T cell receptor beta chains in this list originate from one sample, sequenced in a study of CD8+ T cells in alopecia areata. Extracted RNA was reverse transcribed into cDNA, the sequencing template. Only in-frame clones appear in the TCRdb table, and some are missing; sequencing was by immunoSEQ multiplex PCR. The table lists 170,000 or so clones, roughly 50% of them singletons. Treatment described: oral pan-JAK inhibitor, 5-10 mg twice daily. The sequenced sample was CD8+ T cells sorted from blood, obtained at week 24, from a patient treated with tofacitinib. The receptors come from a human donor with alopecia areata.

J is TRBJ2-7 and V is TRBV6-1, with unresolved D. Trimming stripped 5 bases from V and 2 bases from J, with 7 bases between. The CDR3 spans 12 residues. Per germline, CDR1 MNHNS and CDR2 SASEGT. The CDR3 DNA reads TGTGCCAGCAGTACCCTACCCTACGAGCAGTACTTC. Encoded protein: CASSTLPYEQYF.

CDR3 nucleotide sequence: TGTGCCAGCAGCCAAGATTGGCAGGGGTGGTTCGAGACCTACGAGCAGTACTTC. Protein: CASSQDWQGWFETYEQYF. The chain couples TRBV14 to TRBJ2-7; D may be TRBD1 (6 bases). Trimming shortened V by 0 bases and J by 2 bases, and 20 bases separated the two germline ends. Germline CDR1 reads SGHDN; CDR2 reads FVKESK. CDR3 length equals 18 residues.

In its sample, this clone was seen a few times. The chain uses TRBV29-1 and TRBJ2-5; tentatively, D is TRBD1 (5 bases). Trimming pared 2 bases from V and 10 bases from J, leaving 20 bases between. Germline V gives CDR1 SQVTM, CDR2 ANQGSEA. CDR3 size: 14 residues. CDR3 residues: CSVEIRADRNDQYF. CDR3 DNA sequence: TGCAGCGTTGAAATCAGGGCCGACCGGAACGACCAGTACTTC. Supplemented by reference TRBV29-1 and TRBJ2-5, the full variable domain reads SAVISQKPSRDICQRGTSLTIQCQVDSQVTMMFWYRQQPGQSLTLIATANQGSEATYESGFVIDKFPISRPNLTFSTLTVSNMSPEDSSIYLCSVEIRADRNDQYFGPGTRLLVL.

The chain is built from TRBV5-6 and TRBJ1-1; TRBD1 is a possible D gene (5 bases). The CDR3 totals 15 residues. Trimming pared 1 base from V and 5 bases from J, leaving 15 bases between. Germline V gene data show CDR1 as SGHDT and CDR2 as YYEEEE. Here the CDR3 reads CASSLSRDVTTEAFF. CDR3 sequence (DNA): TGTGCCAGCAGCTTGTCCCGGGACGTTACAACTGAAGCTTTCTTT. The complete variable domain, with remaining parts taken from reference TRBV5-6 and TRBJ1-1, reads DAGVTQSPTHLIKTRGQQVTLRCSPKSGHDTVSWYQQALGQGPQFIFQYYEEEERQRGNFPDRFSGHQFPNYSSELNVNALLLGDSALYLCASSLSRDVTTEAFFGQGTRLTVV.

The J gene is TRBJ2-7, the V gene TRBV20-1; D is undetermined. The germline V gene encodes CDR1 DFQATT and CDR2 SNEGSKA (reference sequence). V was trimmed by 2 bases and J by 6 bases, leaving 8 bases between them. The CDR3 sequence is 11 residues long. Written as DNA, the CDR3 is TGCAGTGCTAGATCGGGCCCCGAGCAGTACTTC. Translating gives CSARSGPEQYF.

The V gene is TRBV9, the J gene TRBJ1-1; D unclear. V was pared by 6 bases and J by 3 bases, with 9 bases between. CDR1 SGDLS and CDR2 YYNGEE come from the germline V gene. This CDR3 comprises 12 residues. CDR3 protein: CASNGVDTEAFF. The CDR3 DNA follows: TGTGCCAGCAACGGGGTCGACACTGAAGCTTTCTTT. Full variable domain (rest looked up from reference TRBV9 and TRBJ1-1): DSGVTQTPKHLITATGQRVTLRCSPRSGDLSVYWYQQSLDQGLQFLIQYYNGEERAKGNILERFSAQQFPDLHSELNLSSLELGDSALYFCASNGVDTEAFFGQGTRLTVV.

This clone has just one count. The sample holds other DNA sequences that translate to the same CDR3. The DNA of the CDR3 is TGTGCCTGGAGTGTTCGTACCTACAATGAGCAGTTCTTC. Translation gives CAWSVRTYNEQFF. The V call is TRBV30, the J call TRBJ2-1; the D is unclear. Per the germline V gene, CDR1 is GTSNPN and CDR2 is SVGIG (reference sequence). The CDR3 totals 13 residues. Trimming removed 0 bases at V and 2 bases at J, with 5 bases between.

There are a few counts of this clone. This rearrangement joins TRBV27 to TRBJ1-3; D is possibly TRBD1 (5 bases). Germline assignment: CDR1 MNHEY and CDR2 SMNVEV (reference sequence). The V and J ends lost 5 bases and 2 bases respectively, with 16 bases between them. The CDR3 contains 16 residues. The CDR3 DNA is TGTGCCAGCAGTCCCCGCAGGGAGACTACTGGAAACACCATATATTTT. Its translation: CASSPRRETTGNTIYF.

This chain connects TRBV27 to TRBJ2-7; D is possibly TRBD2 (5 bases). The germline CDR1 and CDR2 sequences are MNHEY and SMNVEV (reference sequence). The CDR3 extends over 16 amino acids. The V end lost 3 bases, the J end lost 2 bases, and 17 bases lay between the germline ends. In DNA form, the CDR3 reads TGTGCCAGCAGTTTGGAGGTCGGGGTTCCAGCCTACGAGCAGTACTTC. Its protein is CASSLEVGVPAYEQYF.

The CDR3 DNA is TGCGCCAGCAGCTTATGGACAGGCTACGAGCAGTACTTC. Residues: CASSLWTGYEQYF. The rearrangement uses TRBV5-1 and TRBJ2-7; 7 bases are a match to TRBD1. V was clipped by 2 bases and J by 3 bases; unmatched bases: 2. The CDR3 is 13 amino acids. Germline CDR1 SGHRS, CDR2 YFSETQ.

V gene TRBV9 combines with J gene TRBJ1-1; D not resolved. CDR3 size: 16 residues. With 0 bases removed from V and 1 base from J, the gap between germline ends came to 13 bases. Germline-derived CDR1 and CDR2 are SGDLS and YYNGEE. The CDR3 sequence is CASSVVVGDRNTEAFF. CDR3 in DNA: TGTGCCAGCAGCGTAGTTGTTGGGGATCGGAACACTGAAGCTTTCTTT. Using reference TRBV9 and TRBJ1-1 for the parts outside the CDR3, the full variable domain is DSGVTQTPKHLITATGQRVTLRCSPRSGDLSVYWYQQSLDQGLQFLIQYYNGEERAKGNILERFSAQQFPDLHSELNLSSLELGDSALYFCASSVVVGDRNTEAFFGQGTRLTVV.

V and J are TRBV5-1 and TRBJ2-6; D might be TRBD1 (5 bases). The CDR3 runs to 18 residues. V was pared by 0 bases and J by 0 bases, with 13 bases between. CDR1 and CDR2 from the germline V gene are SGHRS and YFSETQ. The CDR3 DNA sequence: TGCGCCAGCAGCTTGGACCAGGGTCAAACCTCTGGGGCCAACGTCCTGACTTTC. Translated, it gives CASSLDQGQTSGANVLTF.

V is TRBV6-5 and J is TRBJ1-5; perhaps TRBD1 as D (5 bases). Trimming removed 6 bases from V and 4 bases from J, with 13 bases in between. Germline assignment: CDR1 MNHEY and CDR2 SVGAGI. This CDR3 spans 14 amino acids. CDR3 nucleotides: TGTGCCAGCAGCCCCCGGGGCTATAATCAGCCCCAGCATTTT. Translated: CASSPRGYNQPQHF.

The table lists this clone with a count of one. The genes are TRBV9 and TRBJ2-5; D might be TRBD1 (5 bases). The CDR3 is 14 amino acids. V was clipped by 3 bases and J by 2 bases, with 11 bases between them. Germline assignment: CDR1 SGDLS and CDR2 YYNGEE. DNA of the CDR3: TGTGCCAGCAGCGCTGGGGCCTCTCAAGAGACCCAGTACTTC. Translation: CASSAGASQETQYF. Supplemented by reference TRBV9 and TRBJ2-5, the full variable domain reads DSGVTQTPKHLITATGQRVTLRCSPRSGDLSVYWYQQSLDQGLQFLIQYYNGEERAKGNILERFSAQQFPDLHSELNLSSLELGDSALYFCASSAGASQETQYFGPGTRLLVL.

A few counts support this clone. The CDR3 DNA follows: TGTGCCAGCAGTTTAAACAGCTACTACGAGCAGTACTTC. Protein product: CASSLNSYYEQYF. The V call is TRBV27, the J call TRBJ2-7; no reliable D call. V was shortened by 2 bases and J by 3 bases, with 8 bases between the two germline ends. The CDR3 covers 13 residues. The V gene's germline CDR1 is MNHEY and CDR2 SMNVEV (reference sequence).

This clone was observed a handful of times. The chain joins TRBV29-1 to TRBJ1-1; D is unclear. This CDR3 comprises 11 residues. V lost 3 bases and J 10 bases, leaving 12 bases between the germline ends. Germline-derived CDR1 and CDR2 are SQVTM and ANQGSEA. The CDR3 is CSVEGPRGAFF. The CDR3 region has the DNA TGCAGCGTTGAGGGCCCCCGGGGAGCTTTCTTT.

DNA for the CDR3: TGTGCCAGCAGTTTAGGTCGGACCCCAGACGAGCAGTACTTC. This translates into CASSLGRTPDEQYF. The chain carries TRBV27 and TRBJ2-7, with no clear D. V dropped 2 bases and J dropped 5 bases, with 13 bases sitting between them. The V gene's germline CDR1 is MNHEY and CDR2 SMNVEV (reference sequence). The CDR3 totals 14 residues.

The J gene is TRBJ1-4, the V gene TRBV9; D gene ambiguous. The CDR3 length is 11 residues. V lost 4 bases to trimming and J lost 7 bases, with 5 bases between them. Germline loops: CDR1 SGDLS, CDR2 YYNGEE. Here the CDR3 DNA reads TGTGCCAGCAGCAACACTGAAAAACTGTTTTTT. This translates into CASSNTEKLFF.

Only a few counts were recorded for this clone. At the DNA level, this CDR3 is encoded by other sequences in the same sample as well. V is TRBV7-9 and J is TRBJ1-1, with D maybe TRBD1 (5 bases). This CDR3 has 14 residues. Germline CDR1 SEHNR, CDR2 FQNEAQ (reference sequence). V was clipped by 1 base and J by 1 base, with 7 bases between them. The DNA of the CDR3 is TGTGCCAGCAGCTTAGGGGGCTGGAACACTGAAGCTTTCTTT. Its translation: CASSLGGWNTEAFF.

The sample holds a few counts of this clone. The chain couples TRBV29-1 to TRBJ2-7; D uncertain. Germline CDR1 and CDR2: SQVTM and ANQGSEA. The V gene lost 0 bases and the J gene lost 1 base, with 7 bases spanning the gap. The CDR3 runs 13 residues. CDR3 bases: TGCAGCGTTGAAGATCCAGAGTCCTACGAGCAGTACTTC. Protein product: CSVEDPESYEQYF.

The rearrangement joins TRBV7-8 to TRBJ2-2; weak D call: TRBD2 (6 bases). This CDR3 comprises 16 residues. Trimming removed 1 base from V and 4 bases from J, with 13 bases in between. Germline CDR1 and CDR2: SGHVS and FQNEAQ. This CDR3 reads CASSLGSGAGTGELFF. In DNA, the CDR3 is TGTGCCAGCAGCTTAGGGTCGGGAGCGGGCACCGGGGAGCTGTTTTTT.

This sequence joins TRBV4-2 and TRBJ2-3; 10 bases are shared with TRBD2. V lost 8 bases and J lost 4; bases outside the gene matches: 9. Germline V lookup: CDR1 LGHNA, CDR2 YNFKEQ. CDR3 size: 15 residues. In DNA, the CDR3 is TGTGCCAGCGACCGTAGAAGCGGGGGGGCAGATACGCAGTATTTT. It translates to CASDRRSGGADTQYF.

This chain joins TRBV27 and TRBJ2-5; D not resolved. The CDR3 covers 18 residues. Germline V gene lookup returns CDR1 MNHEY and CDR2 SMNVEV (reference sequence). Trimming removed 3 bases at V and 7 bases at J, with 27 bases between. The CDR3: CASSFSPGRVYHRGTQYF. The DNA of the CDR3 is TGTGCCAGCAGTTTCTCTCCAGGTCGCGTCTACCACAGAGGGACCCAGTACTTC.

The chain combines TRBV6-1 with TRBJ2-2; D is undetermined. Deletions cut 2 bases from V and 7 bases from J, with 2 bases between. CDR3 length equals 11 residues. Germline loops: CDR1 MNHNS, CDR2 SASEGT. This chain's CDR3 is CASSEIGELFF. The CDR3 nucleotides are TGTGCCAGCAGTGAAATCGGGGAGCTGTTTTTT.

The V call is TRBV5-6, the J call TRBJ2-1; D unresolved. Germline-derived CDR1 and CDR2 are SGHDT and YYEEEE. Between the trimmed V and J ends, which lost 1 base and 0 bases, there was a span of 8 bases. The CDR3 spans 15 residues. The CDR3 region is CASSLHPGSYNEQFF. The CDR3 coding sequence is TGTGCCAGCAGCTTGCATCCAGGCTCCTACAATGAGCAGTTCTTC.

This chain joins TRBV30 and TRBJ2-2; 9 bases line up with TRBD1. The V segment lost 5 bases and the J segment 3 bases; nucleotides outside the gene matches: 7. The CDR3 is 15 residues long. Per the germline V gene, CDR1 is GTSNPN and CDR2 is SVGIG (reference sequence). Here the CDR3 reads CAWEDRGLYTGELFF. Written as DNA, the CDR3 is TGTGCCTGGGAGGACAGGGGCCTCTACACCGGGGAGCTGTTTTTT.

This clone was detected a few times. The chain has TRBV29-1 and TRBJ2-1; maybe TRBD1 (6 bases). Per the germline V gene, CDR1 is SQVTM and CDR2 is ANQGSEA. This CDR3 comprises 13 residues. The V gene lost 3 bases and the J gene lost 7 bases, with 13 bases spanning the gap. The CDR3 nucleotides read TGCAGCGTTGATGGGCAGGGGTCGAATGAGCAGTTCTTC. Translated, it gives CSVDGQGSNEQFF.

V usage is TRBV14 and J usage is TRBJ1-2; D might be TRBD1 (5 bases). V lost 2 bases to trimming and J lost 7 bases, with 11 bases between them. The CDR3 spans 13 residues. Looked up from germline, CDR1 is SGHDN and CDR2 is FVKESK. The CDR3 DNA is TGTGCCAGCAGCCAACAGGCGAGGGGTGGCTACACCTTC. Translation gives CASSQQARGGYTF.